This paragraph reports one T cell receptor beta chain. What it binds is unknown. These data originate in a study of T cell responses to AZD1222 COVID-19 vaccine. Study conclusions and caveats: After two AZD1222 doses, spike-specific TCR breadth and depth rose versus day 0.

Only in-frame clones appear in the TCRdb table, and some are missing; sequencing was by immunoSEQ multiplex PCR. This sample carries roughly 120,000 clones, around 83% of them seen once, and the ten largest clones take less than 5.5%. Per germline, CDR1 KGHSH and CDR2 LQKENI. Trimming pared 3 bases from V and 6 bases from J, leaving 20 bases between. The CDR3 extends over 16 amino acids. V and J are TRBV18 and TRBJ1-2, with D tentatively TRBD1 (5 bases). This clonotype originated in an adult who received the AZD1222 COVID-19 vaccine. Sequencing was performed on peripheral blood, taken 28 days after the second AZD1222 dose. In DNA form, the CDR3 reads TGTGCCAGCTCACCCCTGCTCGGCAGGGCGGAACATGGCTACACCTTC. The encoded protein is CASSPLLGRAEHGYTF.